This TCR gamma chain was observed in a study of gamma delta lymphoproliferative disorders and STAT genes. Study background: For the delta chain, EuroClonality-NGS standard procedure was applied.

The receptor sequences were amplified from genomic DNA of peripheral blood mononuclear cells. Study results and limitations: Nearly all major patient gamma and delta clonotypes were public; only a couple of gamma clonotypes were disease-private.

Note on this clone: Its target is not known. Because the CDR3's place on the DNA is in doubt, the DNA is left out and the CDR3 is given as listed by TCRdb.

TCRdb reran clone calling via CATT on the multiplex PCR reads. The data contain roughly 750 gamma-chain clones, roughly a quarter of them singletons. This clonotype originated in a human donor in good health. What was sequenced was blood.

The CDR3 sequence: CAAWDLGAEIIIRNSLAVEQHF. The V gene is listed as TRGV10; no J gene was called. TRGV10 has ORF status, its function being uncertain. Both ends counted, the CDR3 spans 22 residues.